This T cell receptor beta chain was recorded in a study of control samples from healthy donors and cancer patients. TCRdb keeps only in-frame clones here, not all; method: immunoSEQ multiplex PCR. The repertoire holds 26,000 or so clones, with 90% to 95% as singletons. The CDR3 consists of 17 residues. The V end lost 2 bases, the J end lost 2 bases, and 20 bases lay between the germline ends. Per the germline V gene, CDR1 is SGHDT and CDR2 is YYEEEE. Material for sequencing was PBMCs. The chain links TRBV5-6 to TRBJ2-7; perhaps TRBD2 as D (7 bases). The TCR was taken from a man aged 45 to 65 with lung cancer. In DNA form, the CDR3 reads TGTGCCAGCAGCTTCCCGCCAGGGGCGGGGGCAGCCTACGAGCAGTACTTC. Translation: CASSFPPGAGAAYEQYF.